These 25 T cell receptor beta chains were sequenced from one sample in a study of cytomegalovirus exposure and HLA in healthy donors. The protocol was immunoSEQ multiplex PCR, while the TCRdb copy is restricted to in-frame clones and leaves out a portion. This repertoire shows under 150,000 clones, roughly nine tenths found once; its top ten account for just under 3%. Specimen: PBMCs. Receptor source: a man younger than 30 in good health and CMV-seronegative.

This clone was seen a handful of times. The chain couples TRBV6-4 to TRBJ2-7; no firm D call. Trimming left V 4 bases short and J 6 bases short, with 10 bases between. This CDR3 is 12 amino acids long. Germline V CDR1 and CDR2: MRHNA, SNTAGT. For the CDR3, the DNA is TGTGCCAGCAGTGTGGTTAGCCTCGAGCAGTACTTC. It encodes CASSVVSLEQYF.

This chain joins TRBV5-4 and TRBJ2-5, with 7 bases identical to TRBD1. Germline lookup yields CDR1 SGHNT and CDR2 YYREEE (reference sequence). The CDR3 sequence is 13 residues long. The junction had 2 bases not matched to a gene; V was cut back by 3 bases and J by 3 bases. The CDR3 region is CASSSGTEETQYF. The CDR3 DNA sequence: TGTGCCAGCAGCTCCGGGACAGAAGAGACCCAGTACTTC.

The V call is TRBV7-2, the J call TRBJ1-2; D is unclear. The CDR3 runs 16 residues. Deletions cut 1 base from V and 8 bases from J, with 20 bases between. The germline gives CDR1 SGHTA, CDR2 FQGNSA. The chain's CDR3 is CASSLDQDFGVGGYTF. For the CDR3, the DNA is TGTGCCAGCAGCTTAGATCAGGACTTTGGAGTCGGCGGCTACACCTTC.

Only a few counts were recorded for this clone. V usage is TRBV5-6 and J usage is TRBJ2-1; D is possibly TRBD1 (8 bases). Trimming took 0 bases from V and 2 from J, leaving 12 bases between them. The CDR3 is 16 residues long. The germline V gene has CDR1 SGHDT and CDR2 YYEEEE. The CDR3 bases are TGTGCCAGCAGCTTGGACAGGGGGAGGGCCTACAATGAGCAGTTCTTC. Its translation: CASSLDRGRAYNEQFF.

In DNA, the CDR3 is TGTGCCACCAGCAGAAGGGACAGTCCTAACACTGAAGCTTTCTTT. Amino acids: CATSRRDSPNTEAFF. This chain uses TRBV15 with TRBJ1-1, with TRBD1 matching 7 bases. Trimming took 2 bases from V and 2 from J; bases not matched to a gene: 5. The germline gives CDR1 LNHNV, CDR2 YYDKDF (reference sequence). The CDR3 sequence is 15 residues long. Full variable domain (outside the CDR3, taken from reference TRBV15 and TRBJ1-1): DAMVIQNPRYQVTQFGKPVTLSCSQTLNHNVMYWYQQKSSQAPKLLFHYYDKDFNNEADTPDNFQSRRPNTSFCFLDIRSPGLGDTAMYLCATSRRDSPNTEAFFGQGTRLTVV.

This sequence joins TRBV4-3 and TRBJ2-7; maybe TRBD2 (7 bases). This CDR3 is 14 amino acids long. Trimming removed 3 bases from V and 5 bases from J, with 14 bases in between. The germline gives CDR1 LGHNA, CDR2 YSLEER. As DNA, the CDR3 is TGCGCCAGCAGCCACTGGGGGGGGGCCAACGAGCAGTACTTC. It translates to CASSHWGGANEQYF.

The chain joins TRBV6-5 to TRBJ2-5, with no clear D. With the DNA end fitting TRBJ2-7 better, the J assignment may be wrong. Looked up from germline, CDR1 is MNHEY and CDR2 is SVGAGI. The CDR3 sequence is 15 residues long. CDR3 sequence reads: CASSYSSESGYEQYF. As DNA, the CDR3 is TGTGCCAGCAGTTACTCGAGCGAATCTGGGTACGAGCAGTACTTC.

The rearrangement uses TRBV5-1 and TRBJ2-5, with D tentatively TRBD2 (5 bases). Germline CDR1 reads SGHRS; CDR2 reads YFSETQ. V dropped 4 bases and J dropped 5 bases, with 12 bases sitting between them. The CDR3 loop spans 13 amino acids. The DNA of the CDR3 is TGCGCCAGCAGCACGGAACTAGGGGAGACCCAGTACTTC. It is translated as CASSTELGETQYF.

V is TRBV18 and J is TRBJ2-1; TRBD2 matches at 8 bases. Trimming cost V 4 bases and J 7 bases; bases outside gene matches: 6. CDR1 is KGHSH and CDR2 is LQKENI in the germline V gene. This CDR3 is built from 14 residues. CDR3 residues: CASSQIPGGNEQFF. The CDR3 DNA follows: TGTGCCAGCTCACAGATCCCGGGGGGGAATGAGCAGTTCTTC.

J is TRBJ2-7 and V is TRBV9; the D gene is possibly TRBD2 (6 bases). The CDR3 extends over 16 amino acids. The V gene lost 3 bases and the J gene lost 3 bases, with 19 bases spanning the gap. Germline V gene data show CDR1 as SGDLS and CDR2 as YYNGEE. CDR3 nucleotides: TGTGCCAGCAGCGAGGGGCCCCCGGTAGCGGTCTACGAGCAGTACTTC. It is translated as CASSEGPPVAVYEQYF. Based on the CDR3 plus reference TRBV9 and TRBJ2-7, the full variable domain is DSGVTQTPKHLITATGQRVTLRCSPRSGDLSVYWYQQSLDQGLQFLIQYYNGEERAKGNILERFSAQQFPDLHSELNLSSLELGDSALYFCASSEGPPVAVYEQYFGPGTRLTVT.

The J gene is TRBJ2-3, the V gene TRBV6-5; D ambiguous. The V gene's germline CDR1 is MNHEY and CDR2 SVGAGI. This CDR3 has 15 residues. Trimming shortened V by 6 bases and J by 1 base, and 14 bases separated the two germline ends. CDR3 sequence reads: CASRPEFRGTDTQYF. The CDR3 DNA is TGTGCCAGCAGGCCTGAATTCCGCGGCACAGATACGCAGTATTTT.

CDR3 sequence: CASSPTRQGQETQYF. The CDR3 region has the DNA TGTGCCAGCAGTCCTACTAGACAGGGACAAGAGACCCAGTACTTC. V gene TRBV27 combines with J gene TRBJ2-5; TRBD1 matches at 7 bases. Germline loops: CDR1 MNHEY, CDR2 SMNVEV (reference sequence). V lost 5 bases, J lost 2 bases, and 8 bases stayed unmatched. CDR3 length: 15 residues.

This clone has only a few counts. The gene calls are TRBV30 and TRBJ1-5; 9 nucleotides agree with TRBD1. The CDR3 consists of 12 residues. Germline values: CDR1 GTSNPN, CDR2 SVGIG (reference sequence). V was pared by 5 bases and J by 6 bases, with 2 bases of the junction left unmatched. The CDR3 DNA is TGTGCCTGGCGGACAGGGGCTCAGCCCCAGCATTTT. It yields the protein CAWRTGAQPQHF.

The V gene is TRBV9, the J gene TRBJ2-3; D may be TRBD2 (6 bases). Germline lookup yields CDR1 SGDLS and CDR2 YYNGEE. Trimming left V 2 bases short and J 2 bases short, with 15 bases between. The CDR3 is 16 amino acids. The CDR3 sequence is CASSVNDGRATDTQYF. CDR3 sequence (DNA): TGTGCCAGCAGCGTCAATGACGGGAGAGCCACAGATACGCAGTATTTT.

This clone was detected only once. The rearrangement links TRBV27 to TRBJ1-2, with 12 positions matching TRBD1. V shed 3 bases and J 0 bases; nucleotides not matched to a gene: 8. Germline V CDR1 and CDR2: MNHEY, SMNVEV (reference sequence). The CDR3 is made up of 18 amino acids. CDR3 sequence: CASSFRDRGPLTNYGYTF. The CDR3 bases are TGTGCCAGCAGTTTCCGGGACAGGGGGCCACTCACTAACTATGGCTACACCTTC.

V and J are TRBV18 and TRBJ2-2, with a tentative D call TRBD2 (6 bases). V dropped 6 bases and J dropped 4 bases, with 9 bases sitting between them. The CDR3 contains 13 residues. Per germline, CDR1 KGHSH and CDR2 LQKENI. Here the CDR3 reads CASSRESTGELFF. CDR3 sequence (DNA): TGTGCCAGCTCCCGGGAGAGCACCGGGGAGCTGTTTTTT. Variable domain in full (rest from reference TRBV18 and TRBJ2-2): NAGVMQNPRHLVRRRGQEARLRCSPMKGHSHVYWYRQLPEEGLKFMVYLQKENIIDESGMPKERFSAEFPKEGPSILRIQQVVRGDSAAYFCASSRESTGELFFGEGSRLTVL.

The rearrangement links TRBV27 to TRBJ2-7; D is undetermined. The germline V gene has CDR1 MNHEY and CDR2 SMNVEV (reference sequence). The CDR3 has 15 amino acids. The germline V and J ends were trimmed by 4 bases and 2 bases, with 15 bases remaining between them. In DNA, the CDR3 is TGTGCCAGCAGTTGGGTGCCAGGTTCAACCTACGAGCAGTACTTC. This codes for CASSWVPGSTYEQYF.

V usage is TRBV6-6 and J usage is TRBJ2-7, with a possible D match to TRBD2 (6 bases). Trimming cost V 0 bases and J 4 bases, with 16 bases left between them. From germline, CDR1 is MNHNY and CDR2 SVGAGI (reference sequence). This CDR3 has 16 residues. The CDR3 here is CASSYSILGTHYEQYF. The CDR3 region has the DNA TGTGCCAGCAGTTACTCGATATTGGGGACTCATTACGAGCAGTACTTC.

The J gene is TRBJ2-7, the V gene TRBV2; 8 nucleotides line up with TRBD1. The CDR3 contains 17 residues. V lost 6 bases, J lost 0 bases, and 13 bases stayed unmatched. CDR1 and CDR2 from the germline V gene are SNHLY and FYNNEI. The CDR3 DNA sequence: TGTGCCAGCAGCCAAATTCCCGGGACAGGCTACTCCTACGAGCAGTACTTC. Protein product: CASSQIPGTGYSYEQYF.

This CDR3 is CASSVLRDNTGELFF. Written as DNA, the CDR3 is TGTGCCAGCAGTGTTCTCAGGGATAACACCGGGGAGCTGTTTTTT. The rearrangement links TRBV6-1 to TRBJ2-2, with D possibly TRBD1 on 5 matching bases. Between the trimmed V and J ends, which lost 4 bases and 2 bases, there was a span of 11 bases. CDR1 is MNHNS and CDR2 is SASEGT in the germline V gene. The CDR3 sequence is 15 residues long.

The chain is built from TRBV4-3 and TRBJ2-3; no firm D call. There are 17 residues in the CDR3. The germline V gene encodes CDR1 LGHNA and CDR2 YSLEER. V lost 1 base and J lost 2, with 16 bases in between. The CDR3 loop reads CASSQGGGITFTDTQYF. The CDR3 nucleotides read TGCGCCAGCAGCCAAGGAGGCGGTATAACATTCACAGATACGCAGTATTTT.

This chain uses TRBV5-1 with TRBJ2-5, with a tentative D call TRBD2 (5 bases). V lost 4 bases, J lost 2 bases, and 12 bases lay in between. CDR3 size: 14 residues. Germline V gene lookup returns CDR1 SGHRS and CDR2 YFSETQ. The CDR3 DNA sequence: TGCGCCAGCAGCGAGATCGGGGTACAAGAGACCCAGTACTTC. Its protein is CASSEIGVQETQYF.

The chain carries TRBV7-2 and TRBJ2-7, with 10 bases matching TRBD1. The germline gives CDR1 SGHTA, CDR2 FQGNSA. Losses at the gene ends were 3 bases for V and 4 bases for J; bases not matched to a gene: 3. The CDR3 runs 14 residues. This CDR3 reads CASSFGTGVYEQYF. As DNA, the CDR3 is TGTGCCAGCAGCTTCGGGACAGGGGTATACGAGCAGTACTTC.

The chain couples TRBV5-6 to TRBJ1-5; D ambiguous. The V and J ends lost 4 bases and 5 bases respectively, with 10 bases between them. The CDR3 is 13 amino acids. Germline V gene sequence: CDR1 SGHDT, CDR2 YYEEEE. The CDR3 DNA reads TGTGCCAGCAGCCCCCGTCCGGATCAGCCCCAGCATTTT. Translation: CASSPRPDQPQHF. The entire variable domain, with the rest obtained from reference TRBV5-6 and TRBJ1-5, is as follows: DAGVTQSPTHLIKTRGQQVTLRCSPKSGHDTVSWYQQALGQGPQFIFQYYEEEERQRGNFPDRFSGHQFPNYSSELNVNALLLGDSALYLCASSPRPDQPQHFGDGTRLSIL.

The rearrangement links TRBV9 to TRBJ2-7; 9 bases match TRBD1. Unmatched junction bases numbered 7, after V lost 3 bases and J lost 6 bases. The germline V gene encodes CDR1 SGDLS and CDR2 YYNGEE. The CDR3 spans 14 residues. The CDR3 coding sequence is TGTGCCAGCAGCGCGACACAGGGGGCAATCGAGCAGTACTTC. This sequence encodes CASSATQGAIEQYF.